Listed here is a single TCR beta chain. The antigen is unknown. A clone one base away is much larger, so this may be a read error. The data were taken from a study of T cells in Graves' hyperthyroidism and ophthalmopathy. Study-level points and caveats: Prediction of ophthalmopathy progression came a median roughly 7.1 months pre-onset.

Per germline, CDR1 SGHAT and CDR2 FQNNGV. The CDR3 contains 16 residues. Patients aged 18 to 65 had newly diagnosed hyperthyroidism that had lasted under 2 months. What was amplified from RNA transcripts were TCR beta CDR3 regions. Primed by the HTBI set, a first-round RT-PCR was run on the TCR CDR3. TCRdb ran MiXCR on the multiplex PCR reads and lists one entry per CDR3 protein. This table has fewer than 110,000 distinct CDR3 sequences, over 45% appearing once. The origin of this receptor is a man aged 35-49 years with Graves' hyperthyroidism. The chain carries TRBV11-2 and TRBJ2-3; D not resolved. Specimen: blood. The CDR3 DNA reads as TGTGCCAGCAGCTCCCCCCAAGGATTTAGCACAGATATGCAGTATTTT. Translating gives CASSSPQGFSTDMQYF.